Shown below are 8 T cell receptor beta chains from a single sample sequenced in a study of T cells in Graves' hyperthyroidism and ophthalmopathy (dated by TCRdb to between 2018 and 2021). Library method: multiplex PCR. The sequencer was an Illumina HiSeq 2000. Amplification of TCR beta CDR3 regions was carried out from RNA transcripts. A first-round RT-PCR of the TCR CDR3 used the HTBI primer set with the Qiagen OneStep RT-PCR kit. TCRdb reanalyzed the raw reads on its own, using fastp at Q25 for trimming and MiXCR for clone calling, and kept in-frame beta chains. CDR3 protein duplicates are merged, each entry listing the most common genes and DNA. The sample profile shows about 380,000 distinct CDR3 sequences; roughly 14% of them were found once. Of the sample, 20% falls within the top ten clones. Sequences were obtained from blood. The receptors here all came from a man aged 25 to 40 with Graves' hyperthyroidism that later progressed to Graves' ophthalmopathy.

The V gene is TRBV5-5, the J gene TRBJ2-1, with 11 nucleotides matching TRBD2. Trimming removed 4 bases from V and 0 bases from J; junction bases left unmatched: 12. CDR3 length: 19 amino acids. Per germline, CDR1 SGHKS and CDR2 YYEKEE (reference sequence). CDR3 sequence reads: CASSRHPLAGASSYNEQFF. The CDR3 DNA reads as TGTGCCAGCAGCCGGCACCCACTAGCGGGGGCAAGCTCCTACAATGAGCAGTTCTTC. Based on the CDR3 plus reference TRBV5-5 and TRBJ2-1, the full variable domain is DAGVTQSPTHLIKTRGQQVTLRCSPISGHKSVSWYQQVLGQGPQFIFQYYEKEERGRGNFPDRFSARQFPNYSSELNVNALLLGDSALYLCASSRHPLAGASSYNEQFFGPGTRLTVL.

The chain's CDR3 is CASSYSIMNRGGYTF. CDR3 nucleotides: TGTGCCAGCAGTTACTCGATAATGAACAGGGGTGGCTACACCTTC. This chain uses TRBV6-5 with TRBJ1-2, with TRBD1 identical over 7 bases. This CDR3 is 15 amino acids long. Trimming cost V 0 bases and J 7 bases; bases outside gene matches: 8. From germline, CDR1 is MNHEY and CDR2 SVGAGI.

The J gene is TRBJ2-7, the V gene TRBV5-1; the D gene is possibly TRBD2 (5 bases). Trimming left V 0 bases short and J 5 bases short, with 18 bases between. The CDR3 consists of 16 residues. Germline lookup yields CDR1 SGHRS and CDR2 YFSETQ. In nucleotides, the CDR3 is TGCGCCAGCAGCTTGGAACCCCTCAAACTAGGCAACGAGCAGTACTTC. Translation gives CASSLEPLKLGNEQYF.

As regards this clonotype: A much larger clone lies a single base off, so this may be a read error. This rearrangement joins TRBV10-2 to TRBJ1-5, with TRBD1 identical over 7 bases. The germline V gene has CDR1 WSHSY and CDR2 SAAADI. The CDR3 runs to 15 residues. The chain's CDR3 is CASSYSGGVNQPQHF. The CDR3 DNA follows: TGTGCCAGCAGTTACTCAGGGGGGGTCAATCAGCCCCAGCATTTT.

This clonotype was found many times. The J gene is TRBJ1-2, the V gene TRBV11-3, with D possibly TRBD1 on 5 matching bases. The V end was cut by 1 base, the J end by 4 bases, with 13 bases between. Germline CDR1 SGHNT, CDR2 YENEEA. This CDR3 is built from 15 residues. The CDR3 nucleotides are TGTGCCAGCAGCTTAGGGGAAGGGACTGCCTATGGCTACACCTTC. Encoded protein: CASSLGEGTAYGYTF. The variable domain in full, completed from reference TRBV11-3 and TRBJ1-2, reads EAGVVQSPRYKIIEKKQPVAFWCNPISGHNTLYWYLQNLGQGPELLIRYENEEAVDDSQLPKDRFSAERLKGVDSTLKIQPAELGDSAVYLCASSLGEGTAYGYTFGSGTRLTVV.

The genes are TRBV2 and TRBJ1-2; D perhaps matches TRBD1 (6 bases). The CDR3 runs 14 residues. Germline CDR1 and CDR2: SNHLY and FYNNEI. Trimming stripped 5 bases from V and 2 bases from J, with 12 bases between. The CDR3 protein is CASSLGAGNYGYTF. The CDR3, as DNA: TGTGCCAGCAGTTTGGGGGCGGGGAACTATGGCTACACCTTC. Full variable domain (outside the CDR3, taken from reference TRBV2 and TRBJ1-2): EPEVTQTPSHQVTQMGQEVILRCVPISNHLYFYWYRQILGQKVEFLVSFYNNEISEKSEIFDDQFSVERPDGSNFTLKIRSTKLEDSAMYFCASSLGAGNYGYTFGSGTRLTVV.

Points on this clonotype: At one end, the junction sequence differs from germline, possibly due to a read error. The chain is built from TRBV5-4 and TRBJ1-1; 7 bases align to TRBD1. Germline values: CDR1 SGHNT, CDR2 YYREEE (reference sequence). The CDR3 consists of 14 residues. The CDR3 region has the DNA TGTGCCAGCAGCGACAGGGACATGAACACTGAAGCTTCCTTT. This codes for CASSDRDMNTEASF.

A remark on this clonotype: At one end the junction does not follow the germline gene, possibly because of a read error. The chain uses TRBV2 and TRBJ1-4; D gene uncertain. Germline assignment: CDR1 SNHLY and CDR2 FYNNEI. This CDR3 is 14 amino acids long. CDR3 bases: TGTGCCAGCAGGGGCCGGGGAACTAATGAAAAACTGTCTTTT. Amino acid sequence: CASRGRGTNEKLSF.